Presented here are 12 T cell receptor beta chains from one specimen sequenced in a study of blood T cell repertoires in COVID-19. The table came from immunoSEQ multiplex PCR; TCRdb's copy has only in-frame clones and leaves some out. The profile shows over 200,000 clones, 84% of them singletons. Sequences were obtained from peripheral blood. The receptor source for this set is a man between 45 and 60 years old with active or convalescent COVID-19.

The chain links TRBV7-9 to TRBJ2-7, with TRBD2 as a possible D gene (5 bases). The CDR3 covers 15 residues. Germline CDR1 SEHNR, CDR2 FQNEAQ (reference sequence). Trimming removed 3 bases from V and 6 bases from J, with 18 bases in between. CDR3 residues: CASSFYENYRGEQYF. The DNA for the CDR3 is TGTGCCAGCAGCTTCTACGAAAACTATCGGGGCGAGCAGTACTTC. Using reference TRBV7-9 and TRBJ2-7 for the parts outside the CDR3, the full variable domain is DTGVSQNPRHKITKRGQNVTFRCDPISEHNRLYWYRQTLGQGPEFLTYFQNEAQLEKSRLLSDRFSAERPKGSFSTLEIQRTEQGDSAMYLCASSFYENYRGEQYFGPGTRLTVT.

The rearrangement uses TRBV6-1 and TRBJ2-1, with D possibly matching TRBD1 (5 bases). Trimming pared 0 bases from V and 5 bases from J, leaving 5 bases between. Germline values: CDR1 MNHNS, CDR2 SASEGT. This CDR3 region has 13 residues. The CDR3 here is CASSEATDNEQFF. The CDR3 DNA sequence: TGTGCCAGCAGTGAAGCGACAGACAATGAGCAGTTCTTC.

A note on this clone: At the DNA level, this CDR3 is encoded by other sequences in the same sample as well. The CDR3 nucleotides read TGTGCCAGCAGCCAGGGAGGTAGGGGGGGCCCCTACGAGCAGTACTTC. It yields the protein CASSQGGRGGPYEQYF. The chain combines TRBV3-1 (or the pseudogene TRBV3-2) with TRBJ2-7, with D possibly being TRBD2 (7 bases). V lost 3 bases to trimming and J lost 2 bases, with 17 bases between them. This CDR3 has 16 residues. In germline, CDR1 is LGHDT, CDR2 YNNKEL (reference sequence).

The chain links TRBV2 to TRBJ2-6; TRBD1 is a possible D gene (5 bases). The length of the CDR3 is 15 residues. The germline V gene has CDR1 SNHLY and CDR2 FYNNEI. V lost 7 bases and J lost 4, with 14 bases in between. DNA of the CDR3: TGTGCCAGCACCCCGCAGGGATACGGGGCCAACGTCCTGACTTTC. It yields the protein CASTPQGYGANVLTF.

In this sample, this clone turned up once. The V call is TRBV12-5, the J call TRBJ1-1; D is unclear. Per germline, CDR1 LGHNT and CDR2 FRNRAP. This CDR3 is 11 amino acids long. V gave up 7 bases and J gave up 5 bases, with 8 bases separating them. CDR3 protein: CASVTGTEAFF. The CDR3 DNA is TGTGCTAGTGTCACGGGTACTGAAGCTTTCTTT.

In the case of this clone: An end of the junction differs from the germline gene, which may be a read error. This sequence joins TRBV3-1 (or the pseudogene TRBV3-2) and TRBJ2-3, with 8 positions matching TRBD1. Germline CDR1 LGHDT, CDR2 YNNKEL (reference sequence). The CDR3 is made up of 16 amino acids. CDR3 in DNA: TGTGCCAGCAGCCAAGATCCCTTATCCGGGACAGGTACGCAGTATTTT. Translating gives CASSQDPLSGTGTQYF.

The sample holds one count of this clone. The CDR3 bases are TGTGCCAGTAGTGTCCTCCTAAAGGCGGGCACTGAAGCTTTCTTT. Its protein is CASSVLLKAGTEAFF. The V call is TRBV19, the J call TRBJ1-1, with D uncertain. This CDR3 is 15 amino acids long. Germline-derived CDR1 and CDR2 are LNHDA and SQIVND (reference sequence). Trimming pared 5 bases from V and 4 bases from J, leaving 17 bases between.

The chain has TRBV5-6 and TRBJ2-7; D call uncertain. This CDR3 has 12 amino acids. Looked up from germline, CDR1 is SGHDT and CDR2 is YYEEEE. Trimming pared 3 bases from V and 6 bases from J, leaving 10 bases between. The CDR3 sequence is CASSSTAPEQYF. CDR3 bases: TGTGCCAGCAGCTCCACTGCTCCCGAGCAGTACTTC.

This clone was picked up one time. Written as DNA, the CDR3 is TGTGCCAGCAGCCAAGACCCCAGGCTCTATGGCTACACCTTC. Translating gives CASSQDPRLYGYTF. V usage is TRBV4-2 and J usage is TRBJ1-2; D call uncertain. Trimming stripped 0 bases from V and 4 bases from J, with 9 bases between. This CDR3 contains 14 residues. Germline CDR1 reads LGHNA; CDR2 reads YNFKEQ.

V usage is TRBV6-5 and J usage is TRBJ2-1, with 9 bases that match TRBD1. Germline V gene sequence: CDR1 MNHEY, CDR2 SVGAGI. Trimming at V came to 11 bases and at J to 6 bases, leaving 8 bases not matched to a gene. The length of the CDR3 is 13 residues. CDR3 protein: CAGSRDRVNEQFF. The CDR3, as DNA: TGTGCCGGTTCGCGGGACAGGGTCAATGAGCAGTTCTTC.

The chain links TRBV2 to TRBJ1-1; 9 nucleotides align to TRBD1. Germline-derived CDR1 and CDR2 are SNHLY and FYNNEI. Trimming removed 3 bases from V and 1 base from J; junction bases left unmatched: 3. This CDR3 region has 15 residues. The CDR3, as DNA: TGTGCCAGCAGTGAGGGACAGGGCCGGAACACTGAAGCTTTCTTT. Translated, it gives CASSEGQGRNTEAFF.

This clone is a singleton in its sample. V is TRBV19 and J is TRBJ2-2, with 8 bases aligning to TRBD2. The CDR3 extends over 16 amino acids. V lost 4 bases, J lost 0 bases, and 4 bases stayed unmatched. CDR1 LNHDA and CDR2 SQIVND come from the germline V gene (reference sequence). The CDR3 is CASSKRGPANTGELFF. As DNA, the CDR3 is TGTGCCAGTAGTAAGCGGGGGCCCGCGAACACCGGGGAGCTGTTTTTT.